This section outlines one TCR beta chain sequence together with its context. This entry is derived from a study of shared clonotypes between healthy human individuals. Data came from immunoSEQ multiplex PCR; TCRdb stores just in-frame clones and leaves some out. The sample includes about 690,000 clones, 90% of them seen just once. With 6 bases removed from V and 0 bases from J, the gap between germline ends came to 9 bases. The CDR3 has 14 amino acids. Germline lookup yields CDR1 MNHNY and CDR2 SVGAGI (reference sequence). Sequencing was done on a sample of memory CD8+ T cells from PBMCs. Subset given: CD45RO+ cells pooled with CCR7-negative TemRA cells. The TCR originated in a young man in good health. Some clones in this sample may be carry-over from other donors' samples. The chain has TRBV6-6 and TRBJ1-5, with D perhaps TRBD1 (5 bases). CDR3 bases: TGTGCCAGCAGGGCAGGGTATAGCAATCAGCCCCAGCATTTT. Translating it yields CASRAGYSNQPQHF.